This T cell receptor (beta chain) was captured in a study of graft-versus-host responses after intestinal transplantation. About the study: Grafts were multivisceral, liver-intestinal, or isolated intestinal. Study-wide points: Levels of circulating GvH clones at their peak were associated with early post-transplant HvG declines. Detected in recipient marrow were GvH clones, some of which were first observed in ileum or blood.

On this clone: Its antigen is unknown.

The table came from immunoSEQ multiplex PCR; TCRdb's copy has only in-frame clones and leaves some out. This sample has 140,000 or so clones, with 85% to 95% found just once. Sequencing was performed on unstimulated CD4+ T cells sorted from spleen or lymph node cells, taken before intestinal transplant. The sequence derives from a human donor who received an intestinal transplant.

The CDR3, as DNA: TGCGCCAGCAGTGAAGCCCCTACAGATACGCAGTATTTT. Its translation is CASSEAPTDTQYF. V gene TRBV10-2 combines with J gene TRBJ2-3; D not certain. Germline CDR1 and CDR2: WSHSY and SAAADI. With 3 bases removed from V and 3 bases from J, the gap between germline ends came to 7 bases. The CDR3 is made up of 13 amino acids.